This T cell receptor beta chain emerged from a study of long-term antiretroviral therapy in people with HIV. Study results and caveats: It was observed that HIV repertoires exhibited narrower CDR3 length ranges than controls.

In the case of this clone: What it recognizes is unknown.

Survey-level immunoSEQ v3.0 assays were run. The method was immunoSEQ multiplex PCR; TCRdb's version includes in-frame clones alone and lacks a portion of them. The sample contains 20,000 to 25,000 clones, around 85% of which appear only once. Per germline, CDR1 SGHVS and CDR2 FQNEAQ. Trimming at V came to 5 bases and at J to 2 bases, leaving 4 bases not matched to a gene. The CDR3 is 14 residues long. This clonotype originated in a man aged 35 to 55 with HIV. V and J are TRBV7-8 and TRBJ2-5; 8 nucleotides align to TRBD1. Material: unsorted PBMCs, obtained 1.6 years after starting antiretroviral therapy. CDR3 coding DNA: TGTGCCAGCAGCACCGACAGGGGACAAGAGACCCAGTACTTC. This sequence encodes CASSTDRGQETQYF.